This T cell receptor beta chain is drawn from a study of blood T cell repertoires in COVID-19 (TCRdb year 2020). With respect to the entire study: Samples from collaborators originated in the United States, Italy and Spain and spanned both the acute and convalescent phases of COVID-19. Subjects who had been exposed to COVID-19, were actively infected with it, or had recovered from it provided the deeply sampled blood TCRbeta repertoires that made up the dataset. Where HLA class I and class II types were available, the types were taken from metadata supplied by the sample provider, not from assay-based typing. Sample metadata almost always included a de-identified subject ID, COVID-19 status, age in years and sex. The material from the prospective study consisted of cDNA or gDNA derived from T cells, B-cell-depleted T cells, or PBMCs. The samples were drawn from two sources: the first 160 participants of the ongoing ImmuneRACE study, and 1,254 subjects contributed by 6 global collaborators. The repertoires were made available in a free public database intended to serve as a resource for research on the immune response to SARS-CoV-2. General findings and caveats noted by the study authors: The quantity of clinical and demographic metadata differed by source and by participant and was supplied without curation.

CDR3 length: 14 amino acids, cysteine to phenylalanine. The kept DNA is CDR3 alone, 42 bases in frame from the first base. Between the V and J ends, shortened by 6 bases and 6 bases respectively, the junction contains 17 bases. CDR1 and CDR2 are read off the germline V gene as MNHEY and SVGAGI. Concerning this clone: Its binding antigen is unknown. It has no much larger one-base neighbor in the sample; base qualities were not kept.

Participants in the prospective study were aged about 18 to 89 years, lived in under 30 United States geographic areas, and enrolled through a virtual design. Cohort assignment in the prospective study relied on participant-reported clinical history from a screening survey and a study questionnaire. Recovered participants in ImmuneRACE Cohort 3 were defined by two consecutive negative NP/OP PCR tests, clearance by a healthcare professional, or resolution of symptoms. In the prospective study, mobile phlebotomists collected whole blood, serum and a nasopharyngeal or oropharyngeal swab from each participant. Additional blood draws and questionnaires over a 2-month period could optionally be provided by prospective study participants. Before DNA extraction, blood samples from the prospective study were shipped at room temperature or frozen. The immunoSEQ Assay, a bias-controlled multiplex PCR, was used to amplify TCRbeta CDR3 regions from genomic DNA. The paper's data handling went like this. Nucleated cell counts per sample were estimated from amplification of reference gene primers within the assay. To quantify the absolute abundance of each unique TCRbeta CDR3 rearrangement, sequence reads were collapsed and filtered. For each sample, productive Simpson clonality was calculated as the square root of Simpson's diversity index across productive rearrangements. Sourced from immuneACCESS, this table was stored by TCRdb with only in-frame sequences that have V and J called. A share of the clones is absent; for the studies checked, an unresolved V gene accounts for under half, and the remainder has no known explanation. The D gene and trimming were derived from the DNA, and the V and J assignments and clone size from that table. This sample has approximately 490,000 clones in its table, and more than 85% of those were observed once. Around 7.9% of the sample rests with the top ten.

The sequence joins TRBV6-5 to TRBJ1-2, with the D gene not confidently named. Sequencing was done on a sample of PBMCs or T cells enriched from blood (not recorded which). The clonotype comes from an older woman who had recovered from COVID-19. CDR3 sequence: CASRRVPGSDGYTF. In nucleotide form, the sequence is TGTGCCAGCAGACGCGTTCCGGGTTCCGATGGCTACACCTTC.